This T cell receptor beta chain stems from a study of spatial heterogeneity in lung cancer. About the study: Detected sequences consistently included more beta-chain ones than alpha-chain ones.

Time point given: sample taken at primary tumor resection. Without sorting, whole RNA was sequenced from tumor, nontumor lung or frozen PBMC. One entry per CDR3 protein results from TCRdb running MiXCR on the 5' RACE reads. There are 15,000 or so distinct CDR3 sequences in the sample; less than 14% occur only once, and approximately 35% lies in the top ten. Germline V gene sequence: CDR1 SGHNT, CDR2 YYREEE (reference sequence). The length of the CDR3 is 13 residues. V was shortened by 1 base and J by 3 bases, with 7 bases between the two germline ends. The specimen comprised PBMCs, sampled at surgery. The rearrangement uses TRBV5-4 and TRBJ1-1; tentative D call: TRBD1 (5 bases). The source is a female donor with early-stage non-small cell lung cancer. The CDR3 here is CASSLPGYTEAFF. As DNA, the CDR3 is TGTGCCAGCAGCTTGCCAGGGTACACTGAAGCTTTCTTT. Together with reference TRBV5-4 and TRBJ1-1, the CDR3 gives the full variable domain: ETGVTQSPTHLIKTRGQQVTLRCSSQSGHNTVSWYQQALGQGPQFIFQYYREEENGRGNFPPRFSGLQFPNYSSELNVNALELDDSALYLCASSLPGYTEAFFGQGTRLTVV.